This is a list of T cell receptor beta chains from one sample in a study of blood T cells in healthy people across ages. In TCRdb, the 5' RACE reads were re-called with MiXCR into one record per CDR3 protein. The table lists about 620,000 distinct CDR3 sequences, approximately 21% of them singletons. The sample consisted of blood. These receptors all stem from a man aged 70 or older in good health. The CDR3 runs from the conserved cysteine through the conserved F or W. The order of the fields is D gene, clone size, J gene, V gene, CDR3 length, CDR3 protein, CDR3 DNA. D genes are given only for firm matches. Expanded clones are given a class, and other clones once, few, many or no size at all.

d_gene: .; abundance: few; j_gene: TRBJ1-5; v_gene: TRBV16; len: 14; CDR3aa: CASSQSSGDQPQHF; CDR3nt: TGTGCCAGCAGCCAATCGTCAGGGGACCAGCCCCAGCATTTT
d_gene: .; abundance: .; j_gene: TRBJ2-3; v_gene: TRBV29-1; len: 11; CDR3aa: CSDLLADTQYF; CDR3nt: TGCAGCGACCTACTTGCAGATACGCAGTATTTT
d_gene: .; abundance: few; j_gene: TRBJ2-1; v_gene: TRBV12-3/TRBV12-4; len: 15; CDR3aa: CASSRADSSYNEQFF; CDR3nt: TGTGCCAGCAGTAGAGCGGACAGCTCCTACAATGAGCAGTTCTTC
d_gene: TRBD2; abundance: few; j_gene: TRBJ2-5; v_gene: TRBV20-1; len: 13; CDR3aa: CSASPSGRETQYF; CDR3nt: TGCAGTGCTAGTCCTAGCGGGAGAGAGACCCAGTACTTC
d_gene: .; abundance: .; j_gene: TRBJ2-2; v_gene: TRBV7-6; len: 13; CDR3aa: CASSLAKAGELFF; CDR3nt: TGTGCCAGCAGCTTAGCGAAGGCCGGGGAGCTGTTTTTT
d_gene: .; abundance: many; j_gene: TRBJ1-4; v_gene: TRBV13; len: 14; CDR3aa: CASSKQGPNEKLFF; CDR3nt: TGTGCCAGCAGCAAACAGGGCCCTAATGAAAAACTGTTTTTT
d_gene: TRBD2; abundance: .; j_gene: TRBJ2-7; v_gene: TRBV20-1; len: 14; CDR3aa: CSARGLAGVWEQYF; CDR3nt: TGCAGTGCTAGGGGACTAGCGGGAGTGTGGGAGCAGTACTTC
d_gene: .; abundance: few; j_gene: TRBJ1-2; v_gene: TRBV5-1; len: 14; CDR3aa: CASSSTGTNDGYTF; CDR3nt: TGCGCCAGCAGCTCCACCGGGACAAATGATGGCTACACCTTC
d_gene: TRBD1; abundance: .; j_gene: TRBJ1-6; v_gene: TRBV20-1; len: 14; CDR3aa: CSARDGTGGASIHF; CDR3nt: TGCAGTGCCAGAGACGGGACAGGGGGCGCGTCGATCCACTTT
d_gene: .; abundance: .; j_gene: TRBJ1-1; v_gene: TRBV5-1; len: 14; CDR3aa: CASSAGERLTEAFF; CDR3nt: TGCGCCAGCAGCGCAGGGGAGCGTCTAACTGAAGCTTTCTTT
d_gene: .; abundance: .; j_gene: TRBJ2-6; v_gene: TRBV28; len: 16; CDR3aa: CASSLESGVGANVLTF; CDR3nt: TGTGCCAGCAGTTTGGAATCGGGGGTTGGGGCCAACGTCCTGACTTTC
d_gene: .; abundance: .; j_gene: TRBJ2-2; v_gene: TRBV18; len: 15; CDR3aa: CASSPRGINTGELFF; CDR3nt: TGTGCCAGCTCACCTCGGGGGATCAACACCGGGGAGCTGTTTTTT
d_gene: .; abundance: .; j_gene: TRBJ1-2; v_gene: TRBV28; len: 10; CDR3aa: CASSSFGYTF; CDR3nt: TGTGCCAGCAGTTCGTTTGGCTACACCTTC
d_gene: TRBD1; abundance: few; j_gene: TRBJ1-5; v_gene: TRBV12-3/TRBV12-4; len: 15; CDR3aa: CASSLTLDRVQPQHF; CDR3nt: TGTGCCAGCAGTCTAACCCTCGACAGGGTTCAGCCCCAGCATTTT
d_gene: TRBD1; abundance: .; j_gene: TRBJ1-1; v_gene: TRBV7-3; len: 13; CDR3aa: CAGSNTGGTEAFF; CDR3nt: TGTGCCGGCAGCAATACAGGGGGCACTGAAGCTTTCTTT
d_gene: .; abundance: few; j_gene: TRBJ1-4; v_gene: TRBV5-1; len: 13; CDR3aa: CASSTDGNEKLFF; CDR3nt: TGCGCCAGCAGCACCGACGGGAATGAAAAACTGTTTTTT
d_gene: .; abundance: .; j_gene: TRBJ2-3; v_gene: TRBV9; len: 12; CDR3aa: CASSVEGDTQYF; CDR3nt: TGTGCCAGCAGCGTAGAGGGGGATACGCAGTATTTT
d_gene: TRBD1; abundance: .; j_gene: TRBJ2-7; v_gene: TRBV20-1; len: 17; CDR3aa: CSARETTTGTGGYEQYF; CDR3nt: TGCAGTGCTAGAGAGACCACAACCGGGACAGGGGGGTACGAGCAGTACTTC
d_gene: .; abundance: many; j_gene: TRBJ1-4; v_gene: TRBV20-1; len: 13; CDR3aa: CSAPGGIGEKLFF; CDR3nt: TGCAGTGCTCCGGGCGGTATTGGTGAAAAACTGTTTTTT
d_gene: .; abundance: .; j_gene: TRBJ2-7; v_gene: TRBV5-1; len: 16; CDR3aa: CASSQIRSMSSYEQYF; CDR3nt: TGCGCCAGCAGCCAGATTCGCAGCATGAGCTCCTACGAGCAGTACTTC
d_gene: .; abundance: .; j_gene: TRBJ2-5; v_gene: TRBV6-2/TRBV6-3; len: 12; CDR3aa: CAISGGVETQYF; CDR3nt: TGTGCCATCTCCGGGGGCGTTGAGACCCAGTACTTC
d_gene: .; abundance: few; j_gene: TRBJ2-2; v_gene: TRBV14; len: 14; CDR3aa: CASSHAAVTGELFF; CDR3nt: TGTGCCAGCAGCCATGCGGCCGTCACCGGGGAGCTGTTTTTT
d_gene: TRBD2; abundance: .; j_gene: TRBJ2-1; v_gene: TRBV6-2/TRBV6-3; len: 16; CDR3aa: CASSNPWSGRFNEQFF; CDR3nt: TGTGCCAGCAGTAACCCCTGGAGCGGGAGGTTCAATGAGCAGTTCTTC
d_gene: TRBD1; abundance: .; j_gene: TRBJ1-1; v_gene: TRBV5-1; len: 12; CDR3aa: CASSLEDRVAFF; CDR3nt: TGCGCCAGCAGCTTAGAGGACAGGGTGGCTTTCTTT
d_gene: .; abundance: .; j_gene: TRBJ2-7; v_gene: TRBV18; len: 15; CDR3aa: CASSPRGGESYEQYF; CDR3nt: TGTGCCAGCTCACCACGAGGAGGGGAGTCCTACGAGCAGTACTTC
d_gene: .; abundance: few; j_gene: TRBJ2-7; v_gene: TRBV7-9; len: 15; CDR3aa: CASTPWVSVGAEQYF; CDR3nt: TGTGCCAGCACCCCTTGGGTTTCGGTTGGGGCCGAGCAGTACTTC
d_gene: .; abundance: .; j_gene: TRBJ1-2; v_gene: TRBV11-2; len: 15; CDR3aa: CASSLERQNFYGYTF; CDR3nt: TGTGCCAGCAGCTTAGAGAGACAGAACTTTTATGGCTACACCTTC
d_gene: .; abundance: few; j_gene: TRBJ2-5; v_gene: TRBV3-1; len: 12; CDR3aa: CASSQVVKTQYF; CDR3nt: TGTGCCAGCAGCCAAGTTGTGAAGACCCAGTACTTC
d_gene: TRBD2; abundance: few; j_gene: TRBJ2-1; v_gene: TRBV9; len: 17; CDR3aa: CASSVTGTSGSSVEQFF; CDR3nt: TGTGCCAGCAGCGTAACCGGGACTAGCGGGAGCTCTGTTGAGCAGTTCTTC
d_gene: TRBD2; abundance: once; j_gene: TRBJ2-7; v_gene: TRBV27; len: 19; CDR3aa: CASSRGLAGGPYPSYEQYF; CDR3nt: TGTGCCAGCAGCCGAGGACTAGCGGGAGGACCTTATCCGAGCTACGAGCAGTACTTT
d_gene: TRBD2; abundance: few; j_gene: TRBJ2-1; v_gene: TRBV2; len: 14; CDR3aa: CASITGTSNLEQFF; CDR3nt: TGTGCCAGTATCACCGGGACTAGCAACTTAGAGCAGTTCTTC
d_gene: .; abundance: few; j_gene: TRBJ2-5; v_gene: TRBV10-3; len: 17; CDR3aa: CAISESNQSHGAETQYF; CDR3nt: TGTGCCATCAGTGAGTCTAACCAATCCCACGGCGCAGAGACCCAGTACTTC
d_gene: .; abundance: few; j_gene: TRBJ2-3; v_gene: TRBV24-1; len: 15; CDR3aa: CATSDWQLGTDTQYF; CDR3nt: TGTGCCACCAGTGATTGGCAGTTAGGCACAGATACGCAGTATTTT
d_gene: TRBD1; abundance: few; j_gene: TRBJ2-7; v_gene: TRBV5-1; len: 13; CDR3aa: CASSTGQGPEQYF; CDR3nt: TGCGCCAGCAGTACTGGACAGGGGCCCGAGCAGTACTTC
d_gene: .; abundance: .; j_gene: TRBJ1-2; v_gene: TRBV7-8; len: 15; CDR3aa: CASSSNPRMKNGYTF; CDR3nt: TGTGCCAGCAGCTCCAACCCCAGGATGAAAAATGGCTACACCTTC
d_gene: .; abundance: .; j_gene: TRBJ2-5; v_gene: TRBV6-6; len: 15; CDR3aa: CASTNSLPNQETQYF; CDR3nt: TGTGCCAGCACCAACTCGCTCCCCAACCAAGAGACCCAGTACTTC
d_gene: .; abundance: .; j_gene: TRBJ1-4; v_gene: TRBV20-1; len: 14; CDR3aa: CSAKTGATNEKLFF; CDR3nt: TGCAGTGCGAAGACAGGTGCAACTAATGAAAAACTGTTTTTT
d_gene: TRBD1; abundance: .; j_gene: TRBJ1-2; v_gene: TRBV29-1; len: 14; CDR3aa: CSVDPRQGNYGYTF; CDR3nt: TGCAGCGTTGACCCAAGACAGGGAAACTATGGCTACACCTTC
d_gene: TRBD2; abundance: few; j_gene: TRBJ2-7; v_gene: TRBV20-1; len: 16; CDR3aa: CSARRGTSGISYEQYF; CDR3nt: TGCAGTGCTAGACGTGGGACTAGCGGGATCTCCTACGAGCAGTACTTC
d_gene: .; abundance: .; j_gene: TRBJ1-2; v_gene: TRBV3-1; len: 13; CDR3aa: CASRPTANYGYTF; CDR3nt: TGTGCCAGCAGACCTACAGCTAACTATGGCTACACCTTC
d_gene: .; abundance: .; j_gene: TRBJ1-4; v_gene: TRBV12-3/TRBV12-4; len: 15; CDR3aa: CASSPEGVTNEKLFF; CDR3nt: TGTGCCAGCAGTCCCGAGGGGGTAACTAATGAAAAACTGTTTTTT
d_gene: .; abundance: .; j_gene: TRBJ2-1; v_gene: TRBV9; len: 16; CDR3aa: CASSGSRRSSYNEQFF; CDR3nt: TGTGCCAGCAGCGGCAGCCGGCGCAGCTCCTACAATGAGCAGTTCTTC
d_gene: TRBD1; abundance: many; j_gene: TRBJ1-1; v_gene: TRBV29-1; len: 12; CDR3aa: CSVATGGTEAFF; CDR3nt: TGCAGCGTTGCCACAGGGGGCACTGAAGCTTTCTTT
d_gene: .; abundance: few; j_gene: TRBJ2-1; v_gene: TRBV20-1; len: 13; CDR3aa: CSARDPRSNEQFF; CDR3nt: TGCAGTGCTAGAGACCCGAGGAGCAATGAGCAGTTCTTC
d_gene: TRBD2; abundance: few; j_gene: TRBJ2-3; v_gene: TRBV5-1; len: 18; CDR3aa: CASSSVREGLGDTDTQYF; CDR3nt: TGCGCCAGCAGTTCGGTACGGGAGGGCCTGGGAGACACAGATACGCAGTATTTT
d_gene: .; abundance: .; j_gene: TRBJ2-1; v_gene: TRBV7-9; len: 16; CDR3aa: CASSSFREDTYNEQFF; CDR3nt: TGTGCCAGCAGCTCCTTCCGGGAAGACACCTACAATGAGCAGTTCTTC
d_gene: .; abundance: few; j_gene: TRBJ2-7; v_gene: TRBV28; len: 11; CDR3aa: CASTQEGWQYF; CDR3nt: TGTGCCAGCACCCAAGAGGGGTGGCAGTACTTC
d_gene: .; abundance: .; j_gene: TRBJ1-5; v_gene: TRBV19; len: 12; CDR3aa: CASTEENQPQHF; CDR3nt: TGTGCCAGTACGGAAGAGAATCAGCCCCAGCATTTT
d_gene: .; abundance: .; j_gene: TRBJ2-1; v_gene: TRBV6-2/TRBV6-3; len: 14; CDR3aa: CASMSWLDLNEQFF; CDR3nt: TGTGCCAGCATGTCGTGGCTAGATCTCAATGAGCAGTTCTTC
d_gene: .; abundance: many; j_gene: TRBJ2-3; v_gene: TRBV7-8; len: 15; CDR3aa: CASSLPGLGTDTQYF; CDR3nt: TGTGCCAGCAGCTTACCAGGACTCGGCACAGATACGCAGTATTTT
d_gene: TRBD2; abundance: .; j_gene: TRBJ2-7; v_gene: TRBV7-2; len: 17; CDR3aa: CASSLSALSGRAGEQYF; CDR3nt: TGTGCCAGCAGCTTATCCGCCCTTAGCGGGAGGGCTGGGGAGCAGTACTTC
d_gene: .; abundance: .; j_gene: TRBJ1-1; v_gene: TRBV7-8; len: 14; CDR3aa: CASSLDISNTEAFF; CDR3nt: TGTGCCAGCAGCTTAGACATCTCCAACACTGAAGCTTTCTTT
d_gene: .; abundance: few; j_gene: TRBJ2-7; v_gene: TRBV7-2; len: 15; CDR3aa: CASSTRTDGSYEQYF; CDR3nt: TGTGCCAGCAGCACTAGGACGGACGGCTCCTACGAGCAGTACTTC